This TCR beta chain was recorded in a study of blood T cell repertoires in COVID-19. Study background: The United States, Italy and Spain were the sources of the acute and convalescent COVID-19 samples. PBMCs, B-cell-depleted T cells, or T cells were the source of the cDNA or gDNA that made up the material.

Per the germline V gene, CDR1 is SGHRS and CDR2 is YFSETQ. The CDR3 contains 13 residues. V was trimmed by 2 bases and J by 0 bases, leaving 5 bases between them. Methods used by the authors: Cell counts per sample came from amplifying reference gene primers. Using immunoSEQ multiplex PCR, the repertoire was profiled, and TCRdb retains in-frame clones only, with some absent. D and trimming come from the DNA, and the V and J calls and clone size come from that table. The sample carries around 140,000 clones, about four fifths recorded once. The chain joins TRBV5-1 to TRBJ1-1; D is unclear. Sequencing was done on a sample of peripheral blood. The sequence was collected from a man aged 65 to 85 who had recovered from COVID-19. CDR3 DNA: TGCGCCAGCAGCTTACAGCTGAACACTGAAGCTTTCTTT. Its translation is CASSLQLNTEAFF.